Listed below are T cell receptor beta chains from one sample, sequenced in a study of Graves' ophthalmopathy and Graves' hyperthyroidism. TCRdb reanalysed the multiplex PCR reads using MiXCR and keeps one entry per CDR3 protein. The sample carries roughly 410,000 distinct CDR3 sequences, approximately 15% recorded once. The sample was peripheral blood. The receptors come from a young woman with stable Graves' hyperthyroidism. Each CDR3 is given with its conserved first and last residue. D genes are given only for firm matches. Size is stated for part of the rows, as once, few or many counts, or as a class when the clone is expanded.

CDR3nt,CDR3aa,len,abundance,j_gene,v_gene,d_gene
TGTGCCAGCAGTTCTGTCTCGGGACTACTCGACTACGAGCAGTACTTC,CASSSVSGLLDYEQYF,16,.,TRBJ2-7,TRBV6-5,TRBD2
TGTGCCAGCAGCCCCGGACAGGGAAGCCCCTACGAGCAGTACTTC,CASSPGQGSPYEQYF,15,few,TRBJ2-7,TRBV7-2,TRBD1
TGTGCCAGCAGTTACGTGGGGTCAGGGCCTGAATATCAGCCCCAGCATTTT,CASSYVGSGPEYQPQHF,17,many,TRBJ1-5,TRBV6-2/TRBV6-3,.
TGTGCCATCAGTGAGTCTAGGGGCTACGAGCAGTACTTC,CAISESRGYEQYF,13,many,TRBJ2-7,TRBV10-3,.
TGCGCCAGCAGCCAAGAAGTAGGGGTGTCGGAGAACACTGAAGCTTTCTTT,CASSQEVGVSENTEAFF,17,once,TRBJ1-1,TRBV4-1,.
TGCAGCGTCGGGACAGGGAATAACTATGGCTACACCTTC,CSVGTGNNYGYTF,13,many,TRBJ1-2,TRBV29-1,TRBD1
TGTGCCAGCAGTTACTCGAGTTCCGGGACGGGGAACACTGAAGCTTTCTTT,CASSYSSSGTGNTEAFF,17,many,TRBJ1-1,TRBV6-5,.
TGTGCCAGCAGCGTAGATACAGGGTTTGGCGAGCAGTACTTC,CASSVDTGFGEQYF,14,.,TRBJ2-7,TRBV9,.
TGTGCCAGCAGCTTAGGTATGACTGAAGCTTTCTTT,CASSLGMTEAFF,12,many,TRBJ1-1,TRBV7-9,.
TGTGCCAGCAGCCACTGGCGGGGGAGGGTCTACGAGCAGTACTTC,CASSHWRGRVYEQYF,15,few,TRBJ2-7,TRBV3-1,TRBD2
TGTGCCAGCAGCCCAGGGGGGGGGGTCCAAGAGACCCAGTACTTC,CASSPGGGVQETQYF,15,.,TRBJ2-5,TRBV7-9,.
TGTGCTAGTGGTTACCAGGGGGGTAGGGCTGAAGCTTTCTTT,CASGYQGGRAEAFF,14,many,TRBJ1-1,TRBV12-5,TRBD1
TGTGCCACCAGTGGGACTAGCGGGGGAATCTTCACCGGGGAGCTGTTTTTT,CATSGTSGGIFTGELFF,17,many,TRBJ2-2,TRBV2,TRBD2
TGTGCCAGTGCCAGGCGGCTTGGTGAGACCCAGTACTTC,CASARRLGETQYF,13,.,TRBJ2-5,TRBV6-1,.
TGTGCCATCAGTGAGTCGATTGGGCCACAGGGAGGATATGGCTACACCTTC,CAISESIGPQGGYGYTF,17,few,TRBJ1-2,TRBV10-3,.
TGTGCCAGTAGTATGGCCAGGGGCTTCTCCTACGAGCAGTACTTC,CASSMARGFSYEQYF,15,.,TRBJ2-7,TRBV19,.
TGTGCCAGCAGCCCCCTAGGTGGGGTCAGGGGTGTCCACGAGCAGTACTTC,CASSPLGGVRGVHEQYF,17,many,TRBJ2-7,TRBV11-2,.
TGTGCCAGCAGCTTAACACCTCGGCCAGGCAGCGAGCAGTACTTC,CASSLTPRPGSEQYF,15,.,TRBJ2-7,TRBV7-8,.
TGTGCCAGCAGTCCCGGCTGGGGCTTCCAAGAGACCCAGTACTTC,CASSPGWGFQETQYF,15,many,TRBJ2-5,TRBV27,.
TGTGCCAGCACCCGGGGAGGGGGTTGGAGTAATTCACCCCTCCACTTT,CASTRGGGWSNSPLHF,16,many,TRBJ1-6,TRBV27,.
TGTGCCAGCAGCATACCCTTCCGGGACACAAGAGACACTGAAGCTTTCTTT,CASSIPFRDTRDTEAFF,17,many,TRBJ1-1,TRBV11-2,.
TGCAGTGCTAGAGTGGCGGGGGTGCAGGTTTATGGCTACACCTTC,CSARVAGVQVYGYTF,15,many,TRBJ1-2,TRBV20-1,.
TGTGCCAGTAGTATTCACAAAGGATCCGTCACCGGGGAGCTGTTTTTT,CASSIHKGSVTGELFF,16,many,TRBJ2-2,TRBV19,.
TGTGCCAGTAGTAACCAGGTCGGGGAGACCCAGTACTTC,CASSNQVGETQYF,13,many,TRBJ2-5,TRBV19,.
TGCGCCAGCAGCCAAATTGTTTCGGGGCATGGCGGCTACACCTTC,CASSQIVSGHGGYTF,15,many,TRBJ1-2,TRBV4-1,.
TGTGCCAGCAGTGCGAGTGTACTAACCATCGATGGGGCCAACGTCCTGACTTTC,CASSASVLTIDGANVLTF,18,.,TRBJ2-6,TRBV9,.
TGCGCCAGCAGCTTAAACCTTATGGACAGAAATGAAGCTTTCTTT,CASSLNLMDRNEAFF,15,few,TRBJ1-1,TRBV5-1,.
TGTGCCAGCAGTGCCCCCCAGGGCCTGAACACTGAAGCTTTCTTT,CASSAPQGLNTEAFF,15,many,TRBJ1-1,TRBV27,.
TGTGCCAGCAGCTTCTCAGGTGCTCGCGAGCAGTACTTC,CASSFSGAREQYF,13,.,TRBJ2-7,TRBV7-4,.
TGCAGCGTTGTTCCGGTCGGGGAGACCCAGTACTTC,CSVVPVGETQYF,12,many,TRBJ2-5,TRBV29-1,.
TGTGCCACCAGTGACCCAGGGGAAGGGGCCAAAAACATTCAGTACTTC,CATSDPGEGAKNIQYF,16,few,TRBJ2-4,TRBV24-1,.
TGTGCCACCCGATTGAGTCTAGAGACCCAGTACTTC,CATRLSLETQYF,12,many,TRBJ2-5,TRBV7-8,.
TGTGCCAGCTCACCCCGGGTGAGGGACGAGCAGTACTTC,CASSPRVRDEQYF,13,few,TRBJ2-7,TRBV18,.
TGTGCCAGCAGTCGACAGGGGGCTAAGGATCAGCCCCAGCATTTT,CASSRQGAKDQPQHF,15,many,TRBJ1-5,TRBV12-3/TRBV12-4,TRBD1
TGTGCCAGCAGCCTGGGACAGCCCGGGACCCTCCACTTT,CASSLGQPGTLHF,13,few,TRBJ1-6,TRBV12-3/TRBV12-4,TRBD1
TGTGCCAGTAGAAGGACAGGGACCCAAGAGACCCAGTACTTC,CASRRTGTQETQYF,14,many,TRBJ2-5,TRBV19,TRBD1
TGTGCCAGCAGCCTCGGAGACCCCTCTGGAAACACCATATATTTT,CASSLGDPSGNTIYF,15,once,TRBJ1-3,TRBV9,.
TGCGCCAGCAGCTTGACAGGGGGAGCGACCGGGGAGCTGTTTTTT,CASSLTGGATGELFF,15,many,TRBJ2-2,TRBV5-1,TRBD1
TGTGCCAGCAGTCGGGACAGGGGGACTGGCTACACCTTC,CASSRDRGTGYTF,13,.,TRBJ1-2,TRBV3-1,TRBD1
TGTGCCAGCAGCCCCCCGCGCGGAGGCCAAGAGACCCAGTACTTC,CASSPPRGGQETQYF,15,many,TRBJ2-5,TRBV7-2,.
TGTGCCAGCAGTGTTACAGGGGGAAGGAAAACCGGGGAGCTGTTTTTT,CASSVTGGRKTGELFF,16,.,TRBJ2-2,TRBV6-2/TRBV6-3,TRBD1
TGTGCCAGTAGTATAAGATCTCCGGGGAGGCAGTACTTC,CASSIRSPGRQYF,13,many,TRBJ2-7,TRBV19,.
TGTGCCAGCTCGCCCCCGATTGGACTGAACACTGAAGCTTTCTTT,CASSPPIGLNTEAFF,15,many,TRBJ1-1,TRBV12-3/TRBV12-4,.
TGTGCCAGCAGCACCGCAGGGAAGGGGACTGAAGCTTTCTTT,CASSTAGKGTEAFF,14,many,TRBJ1-1,TRBV7-3,.
TGTGCCAGCAGCTTTCCGACTAGCGGGGGTGAGACCCAGTACTTC,CASSFPTSGGETQYF,15,.,TRBJ2-5,TRBV5-4,TRBD2
TGTGCCACCAGCAGAGATCCACAGGACTACAATCAGCCCCAGCATTTT,CATSRDPQDYNQPQHF,16,few,TRBJ1-5,TRBV15,.
TGTGCCAGCAGCCAAGTTGGACTGCGGTATGGCTACACCTTC,CASSQVGLRYGYTF,14,many,TRBJ1-2,TRBV14,.
TGTGCCAGCAGTAGGACTTTTGGATTAAGGAACACTGAAGCTTTCTTT,CASSRTFGLRNTEAFF,16,many,TRBJ1-1,TRBV6-2/TRBV6-3,.
TGCGCCAGCAGCTTGGCCCGGAGTCGTTCGGGTCAGCACTCCTACGAGCAGTACTTC,CASSLARSRSGQHSYEQYF,19,few,TRBJ2-7,TRBV5-1,.
TGTGCCAGTATCCGGACCCCTGGGAACACTGAAGCTTTCTTT,CASIRTPGNTEAFF,14,many,TRBJ1-1,TRBV19,.
TGTGCCAGCAGCCAATTTGGGAGCCGTGAAGCTTTCTTT,CASSQFGSREAFF,13,many,TRBJ1-1,TRBV14,.
TGTGCCAGCAGAACAGGGGGGAGGGAGACCCAGTACTTC,CASRTGGRETQYF,13,many,TRBJ2-5,TRBV6-5,TRBD1